Sequencing of this TCR beta chain was carried out in a study of T cell changes during pregnancy in multiple sclerosis. J was trimmed by 4 bases and V by 6 bases; bases with no gene match: 10. The CDR3 totals 16 residues. Germline CDR1 LNHDA, CDR2 SQIVND (reference sequence). Some clones are missing from TCRdb's copy, which holds only in-frame ones; the method was immunoSEQ multiplex PCR. This table has 30,000 to 35,000 clones, 85% to 90% appearing once. The chain combines TRBV19 with TRBJ1-1; 11 nucleotides align to TRBD1. Sequenced here: CD4+ T cells from peripheral blood mononuclear cells, sampled in the third trimester of pregnancy. This TCR came from a female donor in good health, enrolled as a control in a pregnancy study. CDR3 nucleotide sequence: TGTGCCAGTAGCGAGTTACAGGGGACAGGGGGCACTGAAGCTTTCTTT. It encodes CASSELQGTGGTEAFF. The whole variable domain, remainder taken from reference TRBV19 and TRBJ1-1, is DGGITQSPKYLFRKEGQNVTLSCEQNLNHDAMYWYRQDPGQGLRLIYYSQIVNDFQKGDIAEGYSVSREKKESFPLTVTSAQKNPTAFYLCASSELQGTGGTEAFFGQGTRLTVV.